A single T cell receptor beta chain is shown here with its context. Trimming pared 7 bases from V and 2 bases from J, leaving 12 bases between. This CDR3 has 14 residues. Germline values: CDR1 MDHEN, CDR2 SYDVKM. These data are taken from a study of T cell repertoires in cytomegalovirus infection. Study-wide background: Shared public TCR beta signatures pointed to both CMV infection and a matching HLA type.

TCRdb re-analysed the reads in MiXCR, keeping a single row per CDR3 protein. The repertoire holds roughly 630,000 distinct CDR3 sequences, with about 24% as singletons. The source of this sequence is a human donor in good health (CMV status not recorded). Some clones in this sample may be carry-over from other donors' samples. Specimen: CD8+ T cells from PBMCs. The rearrangement uses TRBV28 and TRBJ1-5; D unresolved. CDR3 in amino acids: CASTPSDGNQPQHF. CDR3 coding DNA: TGTGCCAGCACCCCCAGCGATGGCAATCAGCCCCAGCATTTT.